Listed below are T cell receptor beta chains from one sample, sequenced in a study of CD8+ T cells in alopecia areata. Libraries were prepared by immunoSEQ multiplex PCR; TCRdb keeps only in-frame clonotypes and omits some of them. The sample contains about 190,000 clones, approximately 61% of which appear only once. This specimen consisted of CD4+ T cells sorted from blood, obtained at week 24, from a patient treated with tofacitinib. These receptors were taken from a human donor with alopecia areata. CDR3s include the opening cysteine and the closing phenylalanine or tryptophan. The D gene is left open where the match is weak. Where a row states a size, it is once, few, many or the class of an expanded clone; other rows omit it.

>-|TRBV29-1|15|TRBJ2-7|TRBD2
TGCAGCGGTGTTAAACTAGCGGGGGGTTTCTACGAGCAGTACTTC
CSGVKLAGGFYEQYF
>-|TRBV6-6|13|TRBJ1-1|-
TGTGCCAGCAACAAAAACCAATACACTGAAGCTTTCTTT
CASNKNQYTEAFF
>-|TRBV5-1|15|TRBJ2-5|TRBD2
TGCGCCAGCAGCTCCGGACTAGCGGGGAAAGAGACCCAGTACTTC
CASSSGLAGKETQYF
>-|TRBV30|12|TRBJ1-3|-
TGTGCCTGGAGCTTGGGGGGGGACACCATATATTTT
CAWSLGGDTIYF
>-|TRBV29-1|11|TRBJ1-2|TRBD1
TGCAGCGGACGACAGGGAGATGGCTACACCTTC
CSGRQGDGYTF
>few|TRBV7-2|13|TRBJ1-1|-
TGTGCCAGCAGCTCGAGACGGTACACTGAAGCTTTCTTT
CASSSRRYTEAFF
>once|TRBV5-1|14|TRBJ1-6|TRBD1
TGCGCCAGCAGCTTCGGGACAGGGGATTCACCCCTCCACTTT
CASSFGTGDSPLHF
>-|TRBV4-1|18|TRBJ1-2|-
TGCGCCAGCAGCTTCAAGGTGGACTCCGGAGGGCCTAACTATGGCTACACCTTC
CASSFKVDSGGPNYGYTF
>-|TRBV2|14|TRBJ1-5|TRBD1
TGTGCCACCTCGGACAGGGGTAGCAATCAGCCCCAGCATTTT
CATSDRGSNQPQHF
>-|TRBV20-1|11|TRBJ2-5|TRBD1
TGCAGTGCCAGGGGGAGCGAGACCCAGTACTTC
CSARGSETQYF
>-|TRBV7-2|13|TRBJ1-2|-
TGTGCCACCGAAGTCCCCTCTAACTATGGCTACACCTTC
CATEVPSNYGYTF
>-|TRBV29-1|13|TRBJ2-2|-
TGCAGCGTTGAAGACGCTCGAGCCCCGGAGATGTTTTTT
CSVEDARAPEMFF
>once|TRBV29-1|15|TRBJ1-4|TRBD1
TGCAGCGCCAGACAGGGGGCGCAGACTAATGAAAAACTGTTTTTT
CSARQGAQTNEKLFF
>-|TRBV7-8|16|TRBJ2-5|-
TGTGCCAGCAGCCCAGGGGTGATATGGCAACAAGAGACCCAGTACTTC
CASSPGVIWQQETQYF
>-|TRBV7-9|11|TRBJ2-7|-
TGTGCCAGCACCTCGAGCCACGAGCAGTACTTC
CASTSSHEQYF
>many|TRBV14|15|TRBJ2-5|TRBD2
TGTGCCAGCAGCCAAGATCCAGCGGGGAAAGAGACCCAGTACTTC
CASSQDPAGKETQYF
>-|TRBV7-2|15|TRBJ1-5|-
TGTGCCAGCAGCCCTCGACAGTCAGGGGATCAGCCCCAGCATTTT
CASSPRQSGDQPQHF
>-|TRBV5-1|13|TRBJ2-1|TRBD2
TGCGCCAGCAGCTTGTCCCCTAGCGGGGGGAAGTTCTTC
CASSLSPSGGKFF
>once|TRBV6-5|15|TRBJ2-5|TRBD1
TGTGCCAGCAGTTCGACGGGACAGGGGGTAGAGACCCAGTACTTC
CASSSTGQGVETQYF
>-|TRBV19|12|TRBJ1-5|-
TGTGCCAGTAGTATTCCTGGGGCAGGGCAGAATTTT
CASSIPGAGQNF
>-|TRBV10-1|15|TRBJ1-5|-
TGCGCCAGCAGCTACAGGGACGTGCAGGGGCAGCCCCAGCATTTT
CASSYRDVQGQPQHF
>few|TRBV6-6|13|TRBJ1-2|-
TGTGCCAGCAGTACAGGGACCGAGGTTGGCTACACCTTC
CASSTGTEVGYTF
>once|TRBV30|11|TRBJ1-5|-
TGTGCCTGGAGTGTGGGCCCGTCCCAGCATTTT
CAWSVGPSQHF
>few|TRBV7-9|13|TRBJ1-6|-
TGTGCCAGCAGCTCGCAACTGAATTCACCCCTCCACTTT
CASSSQLNSPLHF
>few|TRBV23-1|15|TRBJ1-2|TRBD1
TGCGCCAGCAGTCACCCCGGGACAGACATCTATGGCTACACCTTC
CASSHPGTDIYGYTF
>-|TRBV29-1|13|TRBJ1-1|-
TGCAGCGTTCTTCTCCTGGGGCAGACTGAAGCTTTCTTT
CSVLLLGQTEAFF
>-|TRBV2|12|TRBJ1-2|TRBD1
TGTGCCAGCAGATTACAGGGGCATGGCTACACCTTC
CASRLQGHGYTF
>-|TRBV11-2|14|TRBJ1-4|TRBD1
TGTGCCAGCAGCTGGACAGGGGGCGACGAAAAACTGTTTTTT
CASSWTGGDEKLFF
>-|TRBV11-2|16|TRBJ1-3|-
TGTGCCAGCAGCTTAGAGATGAGGGACGATGGAAACACCATATATTTT
CASSLEMRDDGNTIYF
>-|TRBV4-3|15|TRBJ1-1|-
TGCGCCAGCAGCCGACTGGGGGGCATGAACACTGAAGCTTTCTTT
CASSRLGGMNTEAFF
>-|TRBV30|15|TRBJ2-2|-
TGTGCCTGGAGTATAGCCCTACCCCCCACCGGGGAGCTGTTTTTT
CAWSIALPPTGELFF
>-|TRBV5-1|16|TRBJ2-1|TRBD2
TGCGCCAGCAGCTTGGCCCCTAGCGGGGTGTACAATGAGCAGTTCTTC
CASSLAPSGVYNEQFF
>-|TRBV4-3|15|TRBJ1-1|TRBD1
TGCGCCAGCAGCCAATGGACAGGAGTGAACACTGAAGCTTTCTTT
CASSQWTGVNTEAFF
>-|TRBV2|13|TRBJ1-1|TRBD1
TGTGCCAGCAGTTCGGACAGGGGCACTGAAGCTTTCTTT
CASSSDRGTEAFF
>-|TRBV15|16|TRBJ1-5|TRBD1
TGTGCCACCAGCAGACCGGGACAGTTTAGCAATCAGCCCCAGCATTTT
CATSRPGQFSNQPQHF
>-|TRBV10-3|13|TRBJ2-5|-
TGTGCCACAACAGGGCTACCCCAAGAGACCCAGTACTTC
CATTGLPQETQYF
>once|TRBV30|15|TRBJ2-1|TRBD1
TGTGCCTGGTCCATACCCAGGGGGCCGTACAATGAGCAGTTCTTC
CAWSIPRGPYNEQFF
>few|TRBV7-2|16|TRBJ1-1|TRBD1
TGTGCCAGCAACCAAGCCGGGACAGGGGGCGGGACTGAAGCTTTCTTT
CASNQAGTGGGTEAFF
>few|TRBV27|16|TRBJ2-1|-
TGTGCCAGCAGTCCTCCGATCGACTTGGGACCTTCCACGCAGTTCTTC
CASSPPIDLGPSTQFF
>-|TRBV30|13|TRBJ1-1|-
TGTGCCTGCCGGAGGATCGAGAACACTGAAGCTTTCTTT
CACRRIENTEAFF
>-|TRBV5-1|14|TRBJ1-6|-
TGCGCCAGCAGCTTGAGGAGTTTAAATTCACCCCTCCACTTT
CASSLRSLNSPLHF
>-|TRBV25-1|13|TRBJ2-5|-
TGTGCCAGCAGTGAATGGGGCCAAGAGACCCAGTACTTC
CASSEWGQETQYF
>-|TRBV14|13|TRBJ2-2|-
TGTGCCAGCAGCCGGAGCGGTCCCGGGGAGCTGTTTTTT
CASSRSGPGELFF
>few|TRBV5-1|13|TRBJ1-2|TRBD1
TGCGCCAGCAGCCACCCGGACAGGGGAAGCTACACCTTC
CASSHPDRGSYTF
>-|TRBV6-5|13|TRBJ2-7|-
TGTGCCAGCAGTTATAGACCCGACAGCGAGCAGTACTTC
CASSYRPDSEQYF
>-|TRBV7-2|15|TRBJ2-3|-
TGTGCCAGCAGCGGGCAGAGTTGGAAAACGGATACGCAGTATTTT
CASSGQSWKTDTQYF
>-|TRBV29-1|12|TRBJ1-2|-
TGCAGCGTTGAAGATTTCAGCCACGGCTACACCTTC
CSVEDFSHGYTF
>once|TRBV30|14|TRBJ2-1|-
TGTGCCGGAATAAAACAGGGCTCCCGTCTAGAGCAGTTCTTC
CAGIKQGSRLEQFF